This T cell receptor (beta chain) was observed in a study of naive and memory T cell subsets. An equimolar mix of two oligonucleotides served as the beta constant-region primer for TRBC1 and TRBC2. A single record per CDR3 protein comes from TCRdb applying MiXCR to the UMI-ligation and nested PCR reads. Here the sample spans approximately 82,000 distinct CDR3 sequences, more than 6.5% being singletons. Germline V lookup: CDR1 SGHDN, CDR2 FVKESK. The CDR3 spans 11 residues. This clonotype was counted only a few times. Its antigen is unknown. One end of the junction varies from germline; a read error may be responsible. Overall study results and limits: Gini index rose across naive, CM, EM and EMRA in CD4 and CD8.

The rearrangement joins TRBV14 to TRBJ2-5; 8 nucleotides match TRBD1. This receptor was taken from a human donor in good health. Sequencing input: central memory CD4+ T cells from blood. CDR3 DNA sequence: TGTGCCAGCAGCCTGGACAGGGCGGTAGTGTTC. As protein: CASSLDRAVVF.